A selection of T cell receptor beta chains follows, all from one sample in a study of CD8+ T cells in alopecia areata. The method was immunoSEQ multiplex PCR; TCRdb's version includes in-frame clones alone and lacks a portion of them. The sample consists of fewer than 200,000 clones, roughly 62% of them appearing once. The sequencing used CD8+ T cells sorted from blood, collected at week 24, from a patient treated with tofacitinib. These receptors were obtained from a human donor with alopecia areata. Each CDR3 is given without its conserved first and last residue. The size field is filled for only some rows; it gives once, few, many or a size class.

TRBV27	TRBJ1-4	.	ASSLRQGLNEKLF
TRBV2	TRBJ2-7	.	ASISPDRGYEQY
TRBV6-5	TRBJ2-5	.	ASSYGSGGQETQY
TRBV27	TRBJ2-7	.	ASSPWDSWDEQY
TRBV4-1	TRBJ1-4	.	ASSQVQAATNEKLF
TRBV20-1	TRBJ1-1	.	SARSAEAF
TRBV7-9	TRBJ2-7	.	ASSSPGQGYEQY
TRBV9	TRBJ2-1	few	ASSVAGTADNEQF
TRBV7-9	TRBJ2-2	.	ASSPAGLAGNTGELF
TRBV29-1	TRBJ1-1	few	SVTGSGFLNTEAF
TRBV6-1	TRBJ1-1	few	ASSGRGHYAEAF
TRBV2	TRBJ2-1	.	ASVLGGVEQF
TRBV29-1	TRBJ2-3	few	SVEGDRADTQY
TRBV13	TRBJ2-7	.	ASSFVGGSRGALYEQY
TRBV27	TRBJ2-7	.	ASSPRQALTDEQY
TRBV4-1	TRBJ1-4	few	ASSQDSGTNEKLF
TRBV5-1	TRBJ2-7	.	ASRQWAGDTYEQY
TRBV27	TRBJ1-1	.	ASSLRTGTEAF
TRBV27	TRBJ1-1	.	ASSLGSGNTEAF
TRBV7-8	TRBJ1-2	.	ASSLPRSRGYT
TRBV7-9	TRBJ2-1	few	ASSAGQRKQWF
TRBV11-2	TRBJ2-7	.	ASSYYGGAYEQY
TRBV27	TRBJ2-3	.	ASTSSSTDTQY
TRBV6-6	TRBJ2-2	few	ASSRPTGGGELF
TRBV5-1	TRBJ2-7	once	ASRAGTEPRRILLRLEQY
TRBV2	TRBJ1-2	.	ASSAGGWYGYT
TRBV15	TRBJ2-1	few	ATSRDWSSYNEQF
TRBV9	TRBJ2-7	.	ASSGSGGEQY
TRBV2	TRBJ2-2	.	ASRGAGLTGELF
TRBV6-5	TRBJ2-7	.	ASNGGREQY
TRBV5-6	TRBJ2-1	.	ASSWGLAGDNEQF
TRBV5-6	TRBJ2-1	.	ASTQMGFDEQF
TRBV7-9	TRBJ2-1	.	ASSPGRDYNEQF
TRBV19	TRBJ1-2	.	ASSSRTASYGYT
TRBV30	TRBJ1-2	few	AWSAGQVGYT
TRBV10-3	TRBJ2-3	.	AISEIAGARDTQY
TRBV30	TRBJ1-5	.	AWRPTGGTYSNQPQH
TRBV7-2	TRBJ2-1	few	ASSPPAGALRDEQF
TRBV25-1	TRBJ2-7	.	ASSDPGTIYEQY
TRBV19	TRBJ1-1	.	ASSRRAGYDTEAF
TRBV7-6	TRBJ2-3	.	ASTSTVTDTQY
TRBV27	TRBJ1-1	.	ASSRQGRTEAF
TRBV27	TRBJ2-2	once	ATQGGYTGELF
TRBV7-9	TRBJ1-6	.	ASKAPGQANSPLH
TRBV19	TRBJ2-1	.	ASSIFGYNEQF
TRBV29-1	TRBJ2-3	.	SVGGSDTQY
TRBV27	TRBJ2-3	once	ASSLGGGPLSTDTQY
TRBV15	TRBJ1-1	.	ATSNRRTITEAF
TRBV4-1	TRBJ2-5	.	ASSRLTGSETQY